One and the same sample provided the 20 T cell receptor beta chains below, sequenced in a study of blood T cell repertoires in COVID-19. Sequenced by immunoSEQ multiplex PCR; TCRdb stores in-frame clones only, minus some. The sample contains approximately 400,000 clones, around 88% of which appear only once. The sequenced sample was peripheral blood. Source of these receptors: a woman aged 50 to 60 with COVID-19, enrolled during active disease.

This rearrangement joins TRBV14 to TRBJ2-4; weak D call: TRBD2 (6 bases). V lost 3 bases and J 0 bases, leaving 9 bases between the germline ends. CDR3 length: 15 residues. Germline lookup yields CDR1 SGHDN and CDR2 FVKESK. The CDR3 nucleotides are TGTGCCAGCAGCCAGACGGGACTAGCCAAAAACATTCAGTACTTC. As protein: CASSQTGLAKNIQYF.

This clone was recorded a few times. The CDR3 DNA reads TGTGCCAGCAGTTACTCGGAGGGGGGAAACACCATATATTTT. Its protein is CASSYSEGGNTIYF. V usage is TRBV6-5 and J usage is TRBJ1-3; D may be TRBD1 (5 bases). The CDR3 is made up of 14 amino acids. Germline CDR1 and CDR2: MNHEY and SVGAGI. V shed 0 bases and J shed 4 bases, with 7 bases lying between them.

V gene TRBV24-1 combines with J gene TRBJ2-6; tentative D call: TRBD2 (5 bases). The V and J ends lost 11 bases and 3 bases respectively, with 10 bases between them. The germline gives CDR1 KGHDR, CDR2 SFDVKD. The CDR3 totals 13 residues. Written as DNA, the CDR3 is TGTGCCATCGAGGGTGGTGGGGCCAACGTCCTGACTTTC. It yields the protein CAIEGGGANVLTF.

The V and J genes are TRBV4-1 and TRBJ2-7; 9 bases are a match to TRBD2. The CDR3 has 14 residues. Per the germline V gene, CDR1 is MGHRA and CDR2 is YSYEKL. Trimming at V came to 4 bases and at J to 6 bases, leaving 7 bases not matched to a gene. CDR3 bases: TGCGCCAGCAGCCGCCAGAATAGCGGGGGCGAGCAGTACTTC. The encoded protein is CASSRQNSGGEQYF.

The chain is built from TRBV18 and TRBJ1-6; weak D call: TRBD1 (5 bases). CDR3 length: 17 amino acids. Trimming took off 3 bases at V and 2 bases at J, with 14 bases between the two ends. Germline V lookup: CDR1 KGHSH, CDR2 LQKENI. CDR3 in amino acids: CASSPGLEGPYNSPLHF. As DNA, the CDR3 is TGTGCCAGCTCACCGGGGTTGGAGGGACCCTATAATTCACCCCTCCACTTT. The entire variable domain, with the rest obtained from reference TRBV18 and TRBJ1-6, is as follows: NAGVMQNPRHLVRRRGQEARLRCSPMKGHSHVYWYRQLPEEGLKFMVYLQKENIIDESGMPKERFSAEFPKEGPSILRIQQVVRGDSAAYFCASSPGLEGPYNSPLHFGNGTRLTVT.

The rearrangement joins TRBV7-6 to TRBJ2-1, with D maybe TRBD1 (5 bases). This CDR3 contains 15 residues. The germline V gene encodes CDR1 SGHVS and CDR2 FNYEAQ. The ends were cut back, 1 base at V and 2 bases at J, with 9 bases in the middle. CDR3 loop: CASSLDQGTYNEQFF. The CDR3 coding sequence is TGTGCCAGCAGCTTAGACCAGGGAACCTACAATGAGCAGTTCTTC.

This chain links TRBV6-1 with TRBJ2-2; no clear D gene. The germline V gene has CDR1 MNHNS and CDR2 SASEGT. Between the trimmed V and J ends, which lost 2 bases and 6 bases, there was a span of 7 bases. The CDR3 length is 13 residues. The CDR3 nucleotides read TGTGCCAGCAGTGAAACTAATGCCGGGGAGCTGTTTTTT. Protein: CASSETNAGELFF.

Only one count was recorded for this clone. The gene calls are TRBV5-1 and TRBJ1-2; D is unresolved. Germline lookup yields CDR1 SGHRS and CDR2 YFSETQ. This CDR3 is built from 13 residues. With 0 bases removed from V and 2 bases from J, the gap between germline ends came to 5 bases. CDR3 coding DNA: TGCGCCAGCAGCTTGGACCAGAACTATGGCTACACCTTC. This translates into CASSLDQNYGYTF.

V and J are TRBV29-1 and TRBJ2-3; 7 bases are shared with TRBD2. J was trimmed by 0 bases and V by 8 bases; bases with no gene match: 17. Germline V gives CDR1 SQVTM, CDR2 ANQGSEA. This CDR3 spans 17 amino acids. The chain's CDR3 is CSMGGLHDYYSTDTQYF. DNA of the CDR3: TGCAGCATGGGGGGACTACACGATTATTATAGCACAGATACGCAGTATTTT.

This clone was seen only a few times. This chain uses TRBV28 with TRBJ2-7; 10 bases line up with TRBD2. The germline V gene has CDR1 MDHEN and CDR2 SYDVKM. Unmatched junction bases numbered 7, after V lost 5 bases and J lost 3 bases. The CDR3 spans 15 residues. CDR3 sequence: CASSSGGALRYEQYF. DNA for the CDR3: TGTGCCAGCAGTAGCGGGGGGGCCCTCCGCTACGAGCAGTACTTC.

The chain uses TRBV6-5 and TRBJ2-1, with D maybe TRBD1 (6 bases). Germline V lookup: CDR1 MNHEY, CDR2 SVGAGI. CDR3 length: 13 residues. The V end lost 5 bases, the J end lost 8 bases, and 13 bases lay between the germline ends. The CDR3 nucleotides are TGTGCCAGCAGTCCCTTAGGGGGAGATGAGCAGTTCTTC. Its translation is CASSPLGGDEQFF.

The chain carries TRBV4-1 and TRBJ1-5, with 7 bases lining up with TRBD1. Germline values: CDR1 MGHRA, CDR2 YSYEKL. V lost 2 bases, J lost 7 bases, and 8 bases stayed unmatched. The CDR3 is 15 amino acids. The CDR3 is CASSQSGTVTQPQHF. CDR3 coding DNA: TGCGCCAGCAGCCAATCCGGGACAGTAACCCAGCCCCAGCATTTT.

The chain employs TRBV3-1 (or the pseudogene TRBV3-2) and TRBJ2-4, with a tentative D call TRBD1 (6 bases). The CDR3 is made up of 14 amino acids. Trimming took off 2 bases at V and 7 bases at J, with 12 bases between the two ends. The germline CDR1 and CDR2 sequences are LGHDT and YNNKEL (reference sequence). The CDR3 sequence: CASSQIQGSNIQYF. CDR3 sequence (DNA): TGTGCCAGCAGCCAAATCCAGGGGAGTAACATTCAGTACTTC.

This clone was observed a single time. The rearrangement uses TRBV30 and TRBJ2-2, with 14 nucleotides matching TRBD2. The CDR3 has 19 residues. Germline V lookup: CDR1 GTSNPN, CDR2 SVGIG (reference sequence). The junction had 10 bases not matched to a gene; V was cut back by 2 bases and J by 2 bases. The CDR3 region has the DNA TGTGCCTGGAGTAAAAGGGGACTAGCGGGGGCCTTCAACACCGGGGAGCTGTTTTTT. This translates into CAWSKRGLAGAFNTGELFF.

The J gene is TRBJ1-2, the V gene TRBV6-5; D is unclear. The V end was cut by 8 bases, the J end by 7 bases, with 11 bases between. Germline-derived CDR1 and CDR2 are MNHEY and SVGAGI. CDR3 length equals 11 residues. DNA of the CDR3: TGTGCCAGCCGGTATGAGGGTGGCTACACCTTC. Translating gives CASRYEGGYTF.

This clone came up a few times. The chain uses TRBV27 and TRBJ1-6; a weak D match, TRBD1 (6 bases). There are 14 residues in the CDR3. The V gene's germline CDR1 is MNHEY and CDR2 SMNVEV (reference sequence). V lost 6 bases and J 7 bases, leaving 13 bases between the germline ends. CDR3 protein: CASRPGHQNSPLHF. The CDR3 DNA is TGTGCCAGCAGACCGGGACACCAAAATTCACCCCTCCACTTT.

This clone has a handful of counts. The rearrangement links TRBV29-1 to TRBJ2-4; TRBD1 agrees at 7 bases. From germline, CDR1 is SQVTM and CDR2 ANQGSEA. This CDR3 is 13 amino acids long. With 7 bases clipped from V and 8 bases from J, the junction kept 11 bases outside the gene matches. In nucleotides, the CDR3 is TGCAGCGCAGAGGTAGGGGGCGAGGACATTCAGTACTTC. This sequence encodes CSAEVGGEDIQYF.

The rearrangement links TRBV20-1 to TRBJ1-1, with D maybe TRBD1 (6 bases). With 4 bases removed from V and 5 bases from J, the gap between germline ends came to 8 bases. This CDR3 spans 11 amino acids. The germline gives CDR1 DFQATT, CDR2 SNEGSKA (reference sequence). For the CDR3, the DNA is TGCAGTGCTAAGGGGGGGACTGAAGCTTTCTTT. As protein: CSAKGGTEAFF.

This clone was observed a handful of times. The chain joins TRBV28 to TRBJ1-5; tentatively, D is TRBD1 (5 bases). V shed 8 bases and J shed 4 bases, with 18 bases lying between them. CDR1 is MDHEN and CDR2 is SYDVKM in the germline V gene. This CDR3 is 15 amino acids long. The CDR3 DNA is TGTGCCAGCGGGATAACACAGGTTGGAAATCAGCCCCAGCATTTT. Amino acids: CASGITQVGNQPQHF.

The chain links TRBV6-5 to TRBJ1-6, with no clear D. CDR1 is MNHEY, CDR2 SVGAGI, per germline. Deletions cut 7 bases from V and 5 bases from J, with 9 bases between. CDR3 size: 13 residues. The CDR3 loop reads CASTLSDNSPLHF. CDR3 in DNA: TGTGCCAGCACCCTTTCAGATAATTCACCCCTCCACTTT.